This section outlines one TCR beta chain sequence together with its context. The antigen remains unidentified. The sample originates from a study of OX40 agonist ivuxolimab in advanced cancers. As for the study in general: One hepatocellular carcinoma and a couple of cutaneous melanoma patients partially responded. General study points: Expanded peripheral T-cell antigen specificity went undetermined. At 0.1 to 3.0 mg/kg and by week 6, clonal expansion occurred in CD4+ and CD8+ blood T cells.

The protocol was immunoSEQ multiplex PCR, while the TCRdb copy is restricted to in-frame clones and leaves out a portion. The sample has some 83,000 clones, roughly 89% seen once. Germline CDR1 is SGDLS and CDR2 is YYNGEE. This CDR3 contains 17 residues. With 0 bases clipped from V and 3 bases from J, the junction kept 8 bases outside the gene matches. The V and J genes are TRBV9 and TRBJ1-4; 7 bases are a match to TRBD1. The receptor comes from an adult with an advanced solid tumor such as melanoma, head and neck, liver or kidney cancer. Material: CD4+ or CD8+ T cells sorted from blood, obtained in a trial of the OX40 agonist ivuxolimab. The CDR3 bases are TGTGCCAGCAGCGTAGTCGGTCAGGGGGTACCTAATGAAAAACTGTTTTTT. It translates to CASSVVGQGVPNEKLFF. The full variable domain, its missing parts supplied by reference TRBV9 and TRBJ1-4, is DSGVTQTPKHLITATGQRVTLRCSPRSGDLSVYWYQQSLDQGLQFLIQYYNGEERAKGNILERFSAQQFPDLHSELNLSSLELGDSALYFCASSVVGQGVPNEKLFFGSGTQLSVL.